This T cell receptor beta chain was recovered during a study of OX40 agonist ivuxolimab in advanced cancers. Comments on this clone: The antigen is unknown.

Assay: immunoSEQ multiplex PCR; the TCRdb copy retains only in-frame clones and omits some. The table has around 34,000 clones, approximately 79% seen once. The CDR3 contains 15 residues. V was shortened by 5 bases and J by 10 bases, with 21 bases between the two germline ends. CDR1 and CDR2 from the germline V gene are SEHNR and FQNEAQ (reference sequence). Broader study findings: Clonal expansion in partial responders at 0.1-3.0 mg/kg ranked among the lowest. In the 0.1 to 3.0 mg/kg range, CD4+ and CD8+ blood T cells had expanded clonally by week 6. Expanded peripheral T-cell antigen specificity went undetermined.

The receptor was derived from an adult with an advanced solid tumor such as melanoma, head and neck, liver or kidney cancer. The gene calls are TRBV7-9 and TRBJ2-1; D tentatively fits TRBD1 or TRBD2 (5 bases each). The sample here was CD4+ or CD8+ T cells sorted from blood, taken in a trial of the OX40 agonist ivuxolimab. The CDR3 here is CASSPSWQARGEQFF. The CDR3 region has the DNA TGTGCCAGCAGCCCGTCCTGGCAGGCCCGGGGCGAGCAGTTCTTC. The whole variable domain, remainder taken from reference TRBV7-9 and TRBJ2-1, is DTGVSQNPRHKITKRGQNVTFRCDPISEHNRLYWYRQTLGQGPEFLTYFQNEAQLEKSRLLSDRFSAERPKGSFSTLEIQRTEQGDSAMYLCASSPSWQARGEQFFGPGTRLTVL.